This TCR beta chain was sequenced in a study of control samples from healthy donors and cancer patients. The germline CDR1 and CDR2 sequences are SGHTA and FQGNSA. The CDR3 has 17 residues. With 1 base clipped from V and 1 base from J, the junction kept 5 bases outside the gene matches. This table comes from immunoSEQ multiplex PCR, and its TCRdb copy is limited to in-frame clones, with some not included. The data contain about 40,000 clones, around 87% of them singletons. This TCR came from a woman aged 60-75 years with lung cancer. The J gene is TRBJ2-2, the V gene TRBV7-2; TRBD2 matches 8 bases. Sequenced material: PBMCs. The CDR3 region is CASSLEILAVNTGELFF. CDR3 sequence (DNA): TGTGCCAGCAGCTTAGAGATACTAGCGGTGAACACCGGGGAGCTGTTTTTT.